The 11 T cell receptor beta chains given below trace back to one sample, sequenced in a study of T cell responses to AZD1222 COVID-19 vaccine. TCRdb's table, derived via immunoSEQ multiplex PCR, lists solely in-frame clones and lacks some. Here the sample spans 90,000 to 130,000 clones, around 89% being singletons. The sequencing here drew on peripheral blood, taken on day 0 of AZD1222 vaccination. The source is an adult in good health.

The gene calls are TRBV9 and TRBJ1-1; possible D gene TRBD1, 6 bases. Germline V gene data show CDR1 as SGDLS and CDR2 as YYNGEE. Deletions cut 0 bases from V and 2 bases from J, with 11 bases between. The CDR3 length is 15 residues. This CDR3 is CASSVGGGGNTEAFF. DNA for the CDR3: TGTGCCAGCAGCGTAGGTGGAGGGGGAAACACTGAAGCTTTCTTT. The variable domain in full, with the rest retrieved from reference TRBV9 and TRBJ1-1, is DSGVTQTPKHLITATGQRVTLRCSPRSGDLSVYWYQQSLDQGLQFLIQYYNGEERAKGNILERFSAQQFPDLHSELNLSSLELGDSALYFCASSVGGGGNTEAFFGQGTRLTVV.

A single count supports this clone. J is TRBJ2-1 and V is TRBV6-5; D is tentatively TRBD1 or TRBD2 (5 bases each). Trimming removed 6 bases at V and 2 bases at J, with 8 bases between. The CDR3 is 13 amino acids. Germline CDR1 is MNHEY and CDR2 is SVGAGI. CDR3 loop: CASRKGPYNEQFF. CDR3 coding DNA: TGTGCCAGCAGAAAGGGACCCTACAATGAGCAGTTCTTC.

The J gene is TRBJ2-7, the V gene TRBV11-2, with a weak D call TRBD2 (5 bases). CDR3 length: 15 amino acids. CDR1 is SGHAT, CDR2 FQNNGV, per germline. Trimming cost V 5 bases and J 1 base, with 15 bases left between them. CDR3 sequence (DNA): TGTGCCAGCAGCATCGACGTAGCGAGGTCCTACGAGCAGTACTTC. This sequence encodes CASSIDVARSYEQYF.

The V call is TRBV11-2, the J call TRBJ2-5, with TRBD2 as a possible D gene (5 bases). Germline CDR1 SGHAT, CDR2 FQNNGV. This CDR3 contains 15 residues. The V gene lost 8 bases and the J gene lost 5 bases, with 21 bases spanning the gap. The CDR3 region has the DNA TGTGCCAGCGTACCACCGGGGTTGGGTGCGGAGACCCAGTACTTC. It specifies CASVPPGLGAETQYF.

Only one count was recorded for this clone. This CDR3 reads CSVRYSRVFF. The CDR3 region has the DNA TGCAGCGTCCGCTACTCAAGGGTGTTCTTC. The gene calls are TRBV29-1 and TRBJ2-1; D is ambiguous. The CDR3 runs 10 residues. From germline, CDR1 is SQVTM and CDR2 ANQGSEA. The germline V and J ends were trimmed by 6 bases and 15 bases, with 15 bases remaining between them.

The rearrangement links TRBV7-2 to TRBJ1-2; D unclear. The V end was cut by 4 bases, the J end by 6 bases, with 12 bases between. Germline lookup yields CDR1 SGHTA and CDR2 FQGNSA. The CDR3 consists of 13 residues. This CDR3 reads CASSSRVGDGYTF. The CDR3 DNA sequence: TGTGCCAGCAGCTCCCGTGTTGGTGATGGCTACACCTTC.

The rearrangement links TRBV5-1 to TRBJ1-1; TRBD1 matches 9 bases. Germline CDR1 and CDR2: SGHRS and YFSETQ. The CDR3 has 16 amino acids. Germline trimming cut 6 bases from V and 3 bases from J; bases unmatched to any gene: 12. CDR3 coding DNA: TGCGCCAGCAACTACATGGACAGGGGCGACCACACTGAAGCTTTCTTT. Protein product: CASNYMDRGDHTEAFF.

This sequence joins TRBV4-1 and TRBJ1-1; 7 bases agree with TRBD1. This CDR3 comprises 15 residues. Per germline, CDR1 MGHRA and CDR2 YSYEKL. Losses at the gene ends were 2 bases for V and 4 bases for J; bases not matched to a gene: 7. CDR3 sequence: CASSQQQGMRTEAFF. The CDR3, as DNA: TGCGCCAGCAGCCAACAACAGGGGATGCGCACTGAAGCTTTCTTT.

The chain couples TRBV21-1 to TRBJ2-2. TRBV21-1 is a pseudogene. The CDR3 spans 13 residues. CDR3 region: CASSNVKAGELFF. The CDR3 bases are TGTGCCAGCAGCAATGTAAAGGCCGGGGAGCTGTTTTTT.

CDR3 sequence: CSAKDSYEQYF. DNA of the CDR3: TGCAGTGCTAAAGACAGTTACGAGCAGTACTTC. The chain joins TRBV20-1 to TRBJ2-7, with a tentative D call TRBD1 (5 bases). The CDR3 is made up of 11 amino acids. Germline CDR1 is DFQATT and CDR2 is SNEGSKA (reference sequence). The V end lost 4 bases, the J end lost 4 bases, and 8 bases lay between the germline ends.

The chain has TRBV3-1 (or the pseudogene TRBV3-2) and TRBJ1-4; tentative D call: TRBD1 (5 bases). The CDR3 has 14 residues. V lost 6 bases to trimming and J lost 3 bases, with 11 bases between them. CDR1 is LGHDT, CDR2 YNNKEL, per germline (reference sequence). The CDR3: CASRLQGANEKLFF. In nucleotides, the CDR3 is TGTGCCAGCAGGCTCCAGGGAGCTAATGAAAAACTGTTTTTT.